Sequencing of this TCR beta chain was carried out in a study of blood T cell repertoires in COVID-19. Germline V gene data show CDR1 as SQVTM and CDR2 as ANQGSEA. The CDR3 is 13 residues long. V lost 2 bases and J 3 bases, leaving 8 bases between the germline ends. Original data processing: Scientists estimated how many nucleated cells there were by amplifying reference gene primers. Produced via immunoSEQ multiplex PCR; TCRdb's table is partial and in-frame only. V, J and clone size reflect that table, while D and trimming were determined from the DNA. The repertoire has about 150,000 clones, 80% to 90% of them found once; the top ten carry approximately 40%.

The rearrangement joins TRBV29-1 to TRBJ1-5; D gene ambiguous. The sample consisted of peripheral blood. The source is a human donor in a cohort sampled during active COVID-19. Here the CDR3 DNA reads TGCAGCGTTGAATCAGGATACAATCAGCCCCAGCATTTT. Amino acids: CSVESGYNQPQHF.